Sequencing of this T cell receptor beta chain was carried out in a study of blood T cell repertoires in COVID-19. This clone is a singleton in its sample. Participant ages covered roughly 18 to 89 years across about two dozen US areas. Cohort assignment relied on participant-reported clinical history. Assay: immunoSEQ multiplex PCR; the TCRdb copy retains only in-frame clones and omits some. The sample lists over 300,000 clones, approximately 90% occurring once. The germline V gene encodes CDR1 SGDLS and CDR2 YYNGEE. The CDR3 spans 18 residues. V shed 1 base and J shed 0 bases, with 14 bases lying between them.

The rearrangement links TRBV9 to TRBJ2-6; D possibly corresponds to TRBD1 (6 bases). Sequencing used PBMCs or T cells enriched from blood (not recorded which). This clonotype was sampled from a young woman who had recovered from COVID-19. The CDR3, as DNA: TGTGCCAGCAGCGTAACAGCAGGGGCCAGCTCTGGGGCCAACGTCCTGACTTTC. This gives the protein CASSVTAGASSGANVLTF. Looking up the rest from reference TRBV9 and TRBJ2-6 gives the full variable domain: DSGVTQTPKHLITATGQRVTLRCSPRSGDLSVYWYQQSLDQGLQFLIQYYNGEERAKGNILERFSAQQFPDLHSELNLSSLELGDSALYFCASSVTAGASSGANVLTFGAGSRLTVL.